This TCR beta chain was identified in a study of control samples from healthy donors and cancer patients. Only in-frame clones appear in the TCRdb table, and some are missing; sequencing was by immunoSEQ multiplex PCR. The table records about 84,000 clones, 91% of them present only once. The CDR3 runs 15 residues. V gave up 6 bases and J gave up 6 bases, with 18 bases separating them. The germline V gene has CDR1 SNHLY and CDR2 FYNNEI. The origin of this receptor is a man aged 45 to 65 in good health. This chain connects TRBV2 to TRBJ1-5; D unclear. Specimen: blood. CDR3 sequence reads: CASRRVWAGGQPQHF. CDR3 in DNA: TGTGCCAGCAGGAGGGTATGGGCAGGCGGTCAGCCCCAGCATTTT.